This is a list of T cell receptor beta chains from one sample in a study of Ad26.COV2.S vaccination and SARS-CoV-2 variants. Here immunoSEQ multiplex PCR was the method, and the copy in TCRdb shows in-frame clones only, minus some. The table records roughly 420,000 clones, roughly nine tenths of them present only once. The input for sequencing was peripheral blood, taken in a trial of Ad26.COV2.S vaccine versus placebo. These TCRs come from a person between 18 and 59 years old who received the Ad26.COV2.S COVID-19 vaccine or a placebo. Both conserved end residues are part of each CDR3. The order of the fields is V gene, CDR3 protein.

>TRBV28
CASSSYYQPQHF
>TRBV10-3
CAISVENQPRGYTF
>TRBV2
CASSNPQGSNTGELFF
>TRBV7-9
CASSLTWTAEAFF
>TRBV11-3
CASSSGQGNYGYTF
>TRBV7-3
CASSLRPSGVNTQYF
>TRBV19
CASSMGLVYNEQFF
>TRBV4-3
CASRQGFSDTQYF
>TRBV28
CASSSTGDNSPLHF
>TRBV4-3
CASRYLGQGARGYTF
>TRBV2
CASSGWTSGAITDTQYF
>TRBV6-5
CASRTVAGGDTEAFF
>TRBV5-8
CASTIRGGSYEQYF
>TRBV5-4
CASSDEGGGFTYEQYF
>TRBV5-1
CASSLAGSAYEQYF
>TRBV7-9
CASSQDSLNTEAFF
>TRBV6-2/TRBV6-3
CASSYPVGGSRTDTQYF
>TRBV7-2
CASSLVPTASLGNTIYF
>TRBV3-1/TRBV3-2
CASSLRLGTNTDTQYF
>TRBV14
CASSQETRYEQYF
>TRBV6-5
CASSYLGVIAGNTIYF
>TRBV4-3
CASSRSLREPQHF
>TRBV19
CASSLGFQETQYF
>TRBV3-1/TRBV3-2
CASSRGRGNTQYF
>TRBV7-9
CASSIQSANEKLFF
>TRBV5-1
CASSLVGSDDTQYF
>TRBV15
CATSREGRKNIQYF
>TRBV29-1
CSVEDPGRGNEKLFF
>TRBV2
CASSELGPAKNIQYF
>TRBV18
CASSPGAGARNTIYF
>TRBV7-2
CASSLLAGNQPQHF
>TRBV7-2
CASSPPWGDEQYF
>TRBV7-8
CASSPRGNEQYF
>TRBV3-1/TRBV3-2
CASSQGGAHSPLHF
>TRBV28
CASSITGANSPLHF
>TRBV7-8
CASSAGTGWLEQYF
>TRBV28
CASSPGGAGNTEAFF
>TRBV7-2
CATRSSGGAQETQYF
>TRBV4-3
CASSRGRGYDYGYTF
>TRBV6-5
CASSYWGTSYEQYF
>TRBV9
CASSVDSGNTIYF
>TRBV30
CAWSVYGAPLHF
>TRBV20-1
CSASSRRDIQETQYF
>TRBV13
CASSAWGYGYTF
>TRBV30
CAEGSSGKLFF
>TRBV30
CAWSPGLLTEAFF
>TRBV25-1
CASSDRVTRGPGNQPQHF
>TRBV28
CASSFRSIYNSPLHF
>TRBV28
CASSLIRGYNEQFF
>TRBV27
CASSLDNGVAYEQYF